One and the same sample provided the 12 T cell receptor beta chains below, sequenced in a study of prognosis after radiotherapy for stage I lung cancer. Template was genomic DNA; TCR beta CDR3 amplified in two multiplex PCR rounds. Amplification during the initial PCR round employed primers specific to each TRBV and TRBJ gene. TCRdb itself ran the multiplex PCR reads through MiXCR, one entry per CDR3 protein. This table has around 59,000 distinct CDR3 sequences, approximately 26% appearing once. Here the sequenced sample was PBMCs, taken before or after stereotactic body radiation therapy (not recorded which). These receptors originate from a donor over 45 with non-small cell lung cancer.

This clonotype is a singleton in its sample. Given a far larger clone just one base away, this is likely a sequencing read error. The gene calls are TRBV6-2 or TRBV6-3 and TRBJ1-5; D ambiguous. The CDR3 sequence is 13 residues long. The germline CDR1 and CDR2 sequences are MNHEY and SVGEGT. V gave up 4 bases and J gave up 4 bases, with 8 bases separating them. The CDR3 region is CASSSWGNQPQHF. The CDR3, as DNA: TGTGCCAGCAGTTCGTGGGGAAATCAGCCCCAGCATTTT.

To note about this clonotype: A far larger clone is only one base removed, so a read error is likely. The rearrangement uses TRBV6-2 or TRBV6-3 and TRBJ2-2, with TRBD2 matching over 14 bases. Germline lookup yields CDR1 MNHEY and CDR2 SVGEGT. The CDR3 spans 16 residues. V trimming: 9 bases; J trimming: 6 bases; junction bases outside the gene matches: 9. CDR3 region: CARGDGLAGGAGELFF. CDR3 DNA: TGTGCCAGAGGGGATGGACTAGCGGGGGGAGCCGGGGAGCTGTTTTTT.

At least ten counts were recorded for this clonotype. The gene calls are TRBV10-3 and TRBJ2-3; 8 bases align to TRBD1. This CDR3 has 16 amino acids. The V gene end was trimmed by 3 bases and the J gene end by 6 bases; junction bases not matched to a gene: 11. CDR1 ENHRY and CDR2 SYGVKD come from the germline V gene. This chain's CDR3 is CAISEFDRGRGDTQYF. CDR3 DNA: TGTGCCATCAGTGAATTCGACAGGGGACGGGGTGATACGCAGTATTTT.

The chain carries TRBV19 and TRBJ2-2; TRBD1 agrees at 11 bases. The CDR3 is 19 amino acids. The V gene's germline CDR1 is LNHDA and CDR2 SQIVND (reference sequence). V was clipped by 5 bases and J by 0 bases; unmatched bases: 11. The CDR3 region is CASSRLRGQGDPNTGELFF. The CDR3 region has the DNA TGTGCCAGTAGTCGCCTGAGGGGACAGGGGGACCCGAACACCGGGGAGCTGTTTTTT. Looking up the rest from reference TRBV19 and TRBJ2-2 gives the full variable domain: DGGITQSPKYLFRKEGQNVTLSCEQNLNHDAMYWYRQDPGQGLRLIYYSQIVNDFQKGDIAEGYSVSREKKESFPLTVTSAQKNPTAFYLCASSRLRGQGDPNTGELFFGEGSRLTVL.

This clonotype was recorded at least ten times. The CDR3 protein is CASSLEAGGRAGNTIYF. CDR3 in DNA: TGTGCCAGCAGCTTGGAGGCCGGGGGCCGCGCTGGAAACACCATATATTTT. The chain recombines TRBV5-5 with TRBJ1-3, with TRBD1 as a possible D gene (6 bases). V was trimmed by 0 bases and J by 2 bases, leaving 15 bases between them. The CDR3 sequence is 17 residues long. CDR1 is SGHKS and CDR2 is YYEKEE in the germline V gene (reference sequence).

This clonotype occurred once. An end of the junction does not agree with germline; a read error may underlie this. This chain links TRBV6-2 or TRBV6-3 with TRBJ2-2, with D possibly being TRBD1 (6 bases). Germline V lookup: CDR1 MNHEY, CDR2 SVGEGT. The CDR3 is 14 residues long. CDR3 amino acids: CASSGQWNTGQLFF. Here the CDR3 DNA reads TGTGCCAGCAGTGGACAGTGGAACACCGGGCAGCTGTTTTTT.

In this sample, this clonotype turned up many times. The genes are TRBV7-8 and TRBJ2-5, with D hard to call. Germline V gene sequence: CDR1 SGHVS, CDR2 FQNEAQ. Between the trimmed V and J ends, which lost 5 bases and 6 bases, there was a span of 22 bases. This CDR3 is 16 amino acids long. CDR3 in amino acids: CASSPGPGPDRKTQYF. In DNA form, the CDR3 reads TGTGCCAGCAGCCCCGGACCGGGCCCCGATAGGAAGACCCAGTACTTC.

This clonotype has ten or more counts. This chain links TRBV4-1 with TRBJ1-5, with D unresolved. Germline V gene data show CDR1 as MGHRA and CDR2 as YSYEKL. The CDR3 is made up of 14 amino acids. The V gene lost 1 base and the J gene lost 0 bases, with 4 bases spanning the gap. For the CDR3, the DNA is TGCGCCAGCAGCCAAGGGCATAGCAATCAGCCCCAGCATTTT. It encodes CASSQGHSNQPQHF.

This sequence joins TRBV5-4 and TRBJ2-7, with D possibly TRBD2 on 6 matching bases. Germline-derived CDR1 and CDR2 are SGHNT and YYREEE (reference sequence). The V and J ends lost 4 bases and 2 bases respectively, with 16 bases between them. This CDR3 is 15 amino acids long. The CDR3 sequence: CASSPGNSGAYEQYF. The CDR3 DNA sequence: TGTGCCAGCAGCCCTGGGAATAGCGGTGCCTACGAGCAGTACTTC.

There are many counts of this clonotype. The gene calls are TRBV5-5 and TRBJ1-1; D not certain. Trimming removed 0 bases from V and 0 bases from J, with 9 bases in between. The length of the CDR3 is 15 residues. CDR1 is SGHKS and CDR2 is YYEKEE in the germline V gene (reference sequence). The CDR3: CASSLATRMNTEAFF. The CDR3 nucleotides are TGTGCCAGCAGCTTGGCCACCCGGATGAACACTGAAGCTTTCTTT.

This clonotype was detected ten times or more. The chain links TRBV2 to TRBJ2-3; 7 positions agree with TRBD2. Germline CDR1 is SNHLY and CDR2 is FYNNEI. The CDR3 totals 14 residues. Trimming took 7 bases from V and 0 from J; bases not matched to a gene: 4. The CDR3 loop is CASKTSHSTDTQYF. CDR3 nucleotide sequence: TGTGCCAGCAAGACTAGCCATAGCACAGATACGCAGTATTTT.

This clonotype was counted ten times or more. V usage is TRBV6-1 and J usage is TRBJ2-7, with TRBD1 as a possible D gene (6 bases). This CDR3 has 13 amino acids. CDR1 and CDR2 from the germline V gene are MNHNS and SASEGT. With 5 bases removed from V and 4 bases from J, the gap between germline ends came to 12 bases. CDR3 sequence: CASSKQGKYEQYF. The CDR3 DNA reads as TGTGCCAGCAGTAAACAGGGCAAGTACGAGCAGTACTTC.